This T cell receptor beta chain was sequenced in a study of siplizumab effects on memory and regulatory T cells. This clone was counted a single time. The repertoire was sequenced with immunoSEQ multiplex PCR; TCRdb's copy has only in-frame clones and lacks some. Among more than 70,000 clones, around 95% were seen once, and the ten largest hold roughly 18%. The length of the CDR3 is 12 residues. Trimming took off 4 bases at V and 6 bases at J, with 9 bases between the two ends. CDR1 is SGHRS and CDR2 is YFSETQ in the germline V gene. The source is a human donor in good health. The sequenced sample was CD8+ T cells sorted from blood. The chain joins TRBV5-1 to TRBJ2-3; D possibly corresponds to TRBD1 (5 bases). CDR3 in DNA: TGCGCCAGCAGCACGCAGGGTGATACGCAGTATTTT. Protein sequence: CASSTQGDTQYF.